The clone carrying this T cell receptor (beta chain) was seen ten or more times. The source of the sample is a study of spatial heterogeneity in lung cancer. As for the study in general: The study consistently detected more beta-chain than alpha-chain sequences.

The library protocol tagged each TCR cDNA with a unique molecular identifier. MiXCR, applied by TCRdb to the 5' RACE reads, yields one record per CDR3 protein. The data hold about 25,000 distinct CDR3 sequences, with about 7% observed a single time. Time point specified: sample taken at primary tumor resection. Samples were donated by 72 untreated early-stage non-small cell lung cancer patients. V was clipped by 1 base and J by 7 bases, with 10 bases between them. The germline V gene encodes CDR1 DFQATT and CDR2 SNEGSKA (reference sequence). This CDR3 has 12 residues. This clonotype was obtained from a male donor with early-stage non-small cell lung cancer. The sequencing here drew on PBMCs, taken at surgery. This chain links TRBV20-1 with TRBJ1-2, with a possible D match to TRBD1 (5 bases). The DNA for the CDR3 is TGCAGTGCTAGAGTTGGGACGAGTGGCTACACCTTC. It encodes CSARVGTSGYTF.